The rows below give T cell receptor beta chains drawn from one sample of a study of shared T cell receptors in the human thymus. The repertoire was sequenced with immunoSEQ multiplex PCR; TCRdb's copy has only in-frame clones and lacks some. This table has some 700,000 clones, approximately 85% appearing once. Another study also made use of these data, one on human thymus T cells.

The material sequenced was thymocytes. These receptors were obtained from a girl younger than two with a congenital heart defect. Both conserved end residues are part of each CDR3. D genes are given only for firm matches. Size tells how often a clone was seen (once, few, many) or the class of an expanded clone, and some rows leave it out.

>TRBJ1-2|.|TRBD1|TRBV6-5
TGTGCCAGCAGTTACGTAGGTACAGGGGACTATGGCTACACCTTC
CASSYVGTGDYGYTF
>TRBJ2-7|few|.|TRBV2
TGTGCCAGCAGTGAAGCGCTTACTGAGCTAGGAAACTACGAGCAGTACTTC
CASSEALTELGNYEQYF
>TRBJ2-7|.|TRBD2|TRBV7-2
TGTGCCAGCAGCTTAGTTTCTCGGGGGGGGACCTACGAGCAGTACTTC
CASSLVSRGGTYEQYF
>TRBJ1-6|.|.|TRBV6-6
TGTGCCAGCAGTTACTCCGATTCACCCCTCCACTTT
CASSYSDSPLHF
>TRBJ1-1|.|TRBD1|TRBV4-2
TGTGCCAGCAGCCCCAGAGGGCCCGGGACAGGGGGCCCTGAAGCTTTCTTT
CASSPRGPGTGGPEAFF
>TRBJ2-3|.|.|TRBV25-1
TGTGCCAGCAGTGAATACCTGGGGGCCGTGCACACAGATACGCAGTATTTT
CASSEYLGAVHTDTQYF
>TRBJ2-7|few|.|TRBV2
TGTGCCAGCAGTCGCGTCCCGCTGTCCGCCGACGAGCAGTACTTC
CASSRVPLSADEQYF
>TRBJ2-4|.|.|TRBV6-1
TGTGCCAGCAGTGAGGAAGGGAGGAACATTCAGTACTTC
CASSEEGRNIQYF
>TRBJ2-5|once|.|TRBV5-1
TGCGCCAGCCGATATAGACGGACAGCCCCCATAGAGGGCCAAGAGACCCAGTACTTC
CASRYRRTAPIEGQETQYF
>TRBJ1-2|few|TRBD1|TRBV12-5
TGTGCTGTCCCGGTTGAGACAGGGGGGGTATATGGCTACACCTTC
CAVPVETGGVYGYTF
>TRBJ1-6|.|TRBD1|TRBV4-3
TGCGCCAGCAGCCAAGTACCGCACGCGACAGGGTATGATAATTCACCCCTCCACTTT
CASSQVPHATGYDNSPLHF
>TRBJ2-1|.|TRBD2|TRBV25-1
TGTGCCAGCAGCCGGGGACTAGCGGTCATCGATTCCTACAATGAGCAGTTCTTC
CASSRGLAVIDSYNEQFF
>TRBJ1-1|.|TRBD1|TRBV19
TGTGCCAGCCGCGATCGGGACAGGGGGCGATACACTGAAGCTTTCTTT
CASRDRDRGRYTEAFF
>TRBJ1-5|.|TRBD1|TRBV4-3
TGCGCCAGCAGCCAAGATCCCGCAGGGGGCCATCCCCAAGGGCCCCAGCATTTT
CASSQDPAGGHPQGPQHF
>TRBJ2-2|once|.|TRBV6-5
TGTGCCAGCAGTTCGTTTGTTTACACCGGGGAGCTGTTTTTT
CASSSFVYTGELFF
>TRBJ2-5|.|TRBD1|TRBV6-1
TGTGCCAGCCGAAGGACAGGGGGTGAGACCCAGTACTTC
CASRRTGGETQYF
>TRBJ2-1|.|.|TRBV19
TGTGCCAGCATACCTCACCACCGGGACACCGACAATGAGCAGTTCTTC
CASIPHHRDTDNEQFF